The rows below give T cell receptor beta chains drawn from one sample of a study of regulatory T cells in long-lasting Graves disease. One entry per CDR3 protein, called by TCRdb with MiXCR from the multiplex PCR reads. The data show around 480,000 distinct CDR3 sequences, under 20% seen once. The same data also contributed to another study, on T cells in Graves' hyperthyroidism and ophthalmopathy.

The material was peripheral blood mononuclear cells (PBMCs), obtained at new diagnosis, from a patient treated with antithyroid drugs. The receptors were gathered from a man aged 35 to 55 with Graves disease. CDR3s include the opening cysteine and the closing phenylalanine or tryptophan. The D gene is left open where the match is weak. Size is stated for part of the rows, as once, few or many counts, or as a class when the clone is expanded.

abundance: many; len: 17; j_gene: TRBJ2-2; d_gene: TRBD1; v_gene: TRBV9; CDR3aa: CASSVVGGQGHTGELFF; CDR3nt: TGTGCCAGCAGCGTAGTGGGGGGACAGGGTCACACCGGGGAGCTGTTTTTT
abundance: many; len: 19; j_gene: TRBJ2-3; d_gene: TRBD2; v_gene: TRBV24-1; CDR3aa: CATSDFREREAGSTDTQYF; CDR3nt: TGTGCCACCAGTGATTTCCGGGAGAGGGAAGCGGGGAGCACAGATACGCAGTATTTT
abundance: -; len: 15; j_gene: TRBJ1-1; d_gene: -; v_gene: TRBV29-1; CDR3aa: CSVVLMGRLNTEAFF; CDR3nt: TGCAGCGTTGTTCTAATGGGACGGCTGAACACTGAAGCTTTCTTT
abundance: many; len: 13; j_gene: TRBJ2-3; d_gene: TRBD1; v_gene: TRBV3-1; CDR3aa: CASSRQGTDTQYF; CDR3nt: TGTGCCAGCAGTCGACAGGGGACAGATACGCAGTATTTT
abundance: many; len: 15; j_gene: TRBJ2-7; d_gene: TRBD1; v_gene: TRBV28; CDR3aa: CASRSAEQGADEQYF; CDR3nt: TGTGCCAGCAGATCCGCTGAACAGGGGGCGGACGAGCAGTACTTC
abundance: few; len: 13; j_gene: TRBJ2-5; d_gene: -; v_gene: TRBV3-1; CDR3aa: CASSWSTQETQYF; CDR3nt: TGTGCCAGCAGCTGGTCGACACAAGAGACCCAGTACTTC
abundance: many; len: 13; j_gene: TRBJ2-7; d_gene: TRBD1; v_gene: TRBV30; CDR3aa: CAWIRDRPYEQYF; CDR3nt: TGTGCCTGGATTCGGGACAGACCCTACGAGCAGTACTTC
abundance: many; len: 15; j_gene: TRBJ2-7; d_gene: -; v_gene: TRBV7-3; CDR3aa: CASSLEGTAPYEQYF; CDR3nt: TGTGCCAGCAGCTTAGAGGGAACTGCCCCATACGAGCAGTACTTC
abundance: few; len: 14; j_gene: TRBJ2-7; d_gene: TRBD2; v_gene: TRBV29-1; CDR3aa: CSVRTSGGTYEQYF; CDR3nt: TGCAGCGTAAGGACTAGCGGGGGAACCTACGAGCAGTACTTC
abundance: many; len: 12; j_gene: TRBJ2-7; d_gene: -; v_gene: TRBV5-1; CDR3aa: CASSRDSTLWYF; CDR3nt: TGTGCCAGCAGCCGGGACTCCACATTGTGGTACTTC
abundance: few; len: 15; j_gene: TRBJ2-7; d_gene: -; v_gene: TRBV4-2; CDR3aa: CASSQDEFSSYEQYF; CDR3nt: TGTGCCAGCAGCCAAGACGAGTTCAGCTCCTACGAGCAGTACTTC
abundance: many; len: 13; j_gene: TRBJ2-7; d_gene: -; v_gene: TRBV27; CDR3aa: CASSPNFSYEQYF; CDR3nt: TGTGCCAGCAGCCCGAATTTTTCCTACGAGCAGTACTTC
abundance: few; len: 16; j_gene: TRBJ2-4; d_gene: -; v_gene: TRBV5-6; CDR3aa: CASSLRASSLQNIQYF; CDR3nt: TGTGCCAGCAGCTTGAGGGCCTCGTCACTCCAAAACATTCAGTACTTC
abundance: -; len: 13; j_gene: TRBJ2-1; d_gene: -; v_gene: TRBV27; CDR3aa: CASSFTAPDEQFF; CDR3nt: TGTGCCAGCAGTTTTACAGCTCCCGATGAGCAGTTCTTC
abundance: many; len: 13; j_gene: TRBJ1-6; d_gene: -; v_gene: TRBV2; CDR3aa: CASSEGSISPLHF; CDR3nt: TGTGCCAGCAGTGAGGGTTCGATCTCACCCCTCCACTTT
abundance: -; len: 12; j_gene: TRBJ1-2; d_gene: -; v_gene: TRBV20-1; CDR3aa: CSAIGRENGYTF; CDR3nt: TGCAGTGCTATAGGAAGGGAGAATGGCTACACCTTC
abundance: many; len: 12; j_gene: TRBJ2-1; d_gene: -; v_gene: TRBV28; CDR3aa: CASGTAYNEQFF; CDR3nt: TGTGCCAGCGGGACGGCATACAATGAGCAGTTCTTC
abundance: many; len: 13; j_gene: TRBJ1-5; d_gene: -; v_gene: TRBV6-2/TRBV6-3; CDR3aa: CASSTISNQPQHF; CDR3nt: TGTGCCAGCAGTACAATTAGCAATCAGCCCCAGCATTTT
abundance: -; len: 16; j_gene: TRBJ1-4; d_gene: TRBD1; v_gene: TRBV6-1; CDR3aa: CASSPQGEGTNEKLFF; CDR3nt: TGTGCCAGCAGTCCCCAGGGGGAAGGAACTAATGAAAAACTGTTTTTT
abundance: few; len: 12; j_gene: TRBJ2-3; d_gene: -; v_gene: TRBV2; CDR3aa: CASSPHTRSQYF; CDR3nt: TGTGCCAGCAGCCCCCACACGCGATCGCAGTATTTT
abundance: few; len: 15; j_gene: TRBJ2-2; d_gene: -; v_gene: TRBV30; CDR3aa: CAWSANSGQSGELFF; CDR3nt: TGTGCCTGGAGTGCAAACTCGGGACAAAGCGGGGAGCTGTTTTTT